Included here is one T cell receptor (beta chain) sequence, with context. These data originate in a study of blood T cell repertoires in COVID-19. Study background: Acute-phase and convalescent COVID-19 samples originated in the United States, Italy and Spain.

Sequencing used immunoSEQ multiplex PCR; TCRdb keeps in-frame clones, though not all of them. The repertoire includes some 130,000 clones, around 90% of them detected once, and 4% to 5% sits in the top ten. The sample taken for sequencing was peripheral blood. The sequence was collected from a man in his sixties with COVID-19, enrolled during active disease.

This chain's CDR3 is CASSRDSSGNTIYF. CDR3 nucleotides: TGTGCCAGCAGTAGGGACAGCTCTGGAAACACCATATATTTT. V is TRBV28 and J is TRBJ1-3; 7 bases line up with TRBD1. Looked up from germline, CDR1 is MDHEN and CDR2 is SYDVKM. V lost 5 bases, J lost 0 bases, and 1 base stayed unmatched. The CDR3 sequence is 14 residues long.